This T cell receptor (beta chain) was recovered during a study of blood T cell repertoires in COVID-19. In the study overall: Collection of acute and convalescent COVID-19 samples took place in the United States, Italy and Spain. T cells, B-cell-depleted T cells, or PBMCs supplied cDNA or gDNA.

Germline assignment: CDR1 ENHRY and CDR2 SYGVKD. The length of the CDR3 is 13 residues. The V and J ends lost 5 bases and 0 bases respectively, with 5 bases between them. Original methodology: The authors estimated nucleated cell counts from reference gene primer amplification. Produced via immunoSEQ multiplex PCR; TCRdb's table is partial and in-frame only. The DNA was the basis for D and trimming; V, J and clone size are from that table. The sample consists of around 130,000 clones, about 89% of them appearing once. The specimen was peripheral blood. This chain joins TRBV10-3 and TRBJ1-5; D gene uncertain. The receptor's source is a man aged 50 to 59 with active or convalescent COVID-19. CDR3 amino acids: CAISTDSNQPQHF. The DNA of the CDR3 is TGTGCCATCAGTACAGATAGCAATCAGCCCCAGCATTTT.